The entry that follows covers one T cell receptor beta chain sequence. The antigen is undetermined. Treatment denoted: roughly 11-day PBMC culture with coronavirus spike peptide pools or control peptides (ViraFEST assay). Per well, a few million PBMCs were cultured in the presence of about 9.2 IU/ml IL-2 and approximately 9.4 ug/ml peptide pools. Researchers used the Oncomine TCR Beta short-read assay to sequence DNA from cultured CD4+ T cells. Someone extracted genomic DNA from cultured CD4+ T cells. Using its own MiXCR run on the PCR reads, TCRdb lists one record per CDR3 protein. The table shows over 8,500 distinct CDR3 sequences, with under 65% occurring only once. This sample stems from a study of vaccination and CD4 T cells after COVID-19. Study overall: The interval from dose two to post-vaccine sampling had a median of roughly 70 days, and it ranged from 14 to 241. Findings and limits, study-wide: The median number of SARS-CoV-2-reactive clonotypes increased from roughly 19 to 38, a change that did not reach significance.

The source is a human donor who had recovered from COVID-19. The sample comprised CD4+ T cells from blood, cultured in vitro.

Here the CDR3 DNA reads TGTGCCAGCAGCGTGGGGATGGGACAGAAGGGTTCCTACAATGAGCAGTTCTTC. Translated: CASSVGMGQKGSYNEQFF. This sequence joins TRBV9 and TRBJ2-1; 7 bases align to TRBD1. The CDR3 consists of 18 residues. Germline lookup yields CDR1 SGDLS and CDR2 YYNGEE. The V segment lost 2 bases and the J segment 1 base; nucleotides outside the gene matches: 12.